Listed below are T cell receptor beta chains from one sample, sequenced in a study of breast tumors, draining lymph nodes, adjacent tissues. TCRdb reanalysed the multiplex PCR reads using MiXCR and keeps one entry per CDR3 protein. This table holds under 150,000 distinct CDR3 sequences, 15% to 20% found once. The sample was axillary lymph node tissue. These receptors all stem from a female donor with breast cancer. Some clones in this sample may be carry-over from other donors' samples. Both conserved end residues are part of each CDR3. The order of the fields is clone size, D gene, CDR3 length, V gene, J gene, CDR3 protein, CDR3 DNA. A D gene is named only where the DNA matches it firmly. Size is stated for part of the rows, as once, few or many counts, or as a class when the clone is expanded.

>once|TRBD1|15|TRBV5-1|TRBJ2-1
CASSLANRGGDEQFF
TGCGCCAGCAGCTTGGCCAACAGAGGGGGCGATGAGCAGTTCTTC
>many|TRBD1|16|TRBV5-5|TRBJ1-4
CASSTGQATTNEKLFF
TGTGCCAGCAGCACTGGACAGGCCACAACTAATGAAAAACTGTTTTTT
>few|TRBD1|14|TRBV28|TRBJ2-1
CASSPGTVKDEQFF
TGTGCCAGCAGTCCCGGGACAGTAAAGGATGAGCAGTTCTTC
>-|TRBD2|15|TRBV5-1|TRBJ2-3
CASSGTSGSPDTQYF
TGCGCCAGCTCAGGGACTAGCGGGAGTCCAGATACGCAGTATTTT
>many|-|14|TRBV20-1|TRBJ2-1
CSGGGGVSYNEQFF
TGCAGTGGGGGTGGGGGAGTGTCCTACAATGAGCAGTTCTTC
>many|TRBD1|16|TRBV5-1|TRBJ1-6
CASSYTSGQGYSPLHF
TGCGCCAGCAGCTACACTTCTGGACAGGGATATTCACCCCTCCACTTT
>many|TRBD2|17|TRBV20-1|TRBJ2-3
CSATGGQAGGMTDTQYF
TGCAGTGCCACCGGGGGGCAAGCGGGGGGAATGACAGATACGCAGTATTTT
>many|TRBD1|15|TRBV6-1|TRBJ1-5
CASRYETGSNQPQHF
TGTGCCAGCAGGTATGAGACAGGGTCCAATCAGCCCCAGCATTTT
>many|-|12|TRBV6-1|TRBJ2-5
CASSRSQETQYF
TGTGCCAGCAGTCGCAGCCAAGAGACCCAGTACTTC
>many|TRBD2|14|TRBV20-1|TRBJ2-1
CSARNVAGGNEQFF
TGCAGTGCTAGAAATGTAGCGGGGGGAAATGAGCAGTTCTTC
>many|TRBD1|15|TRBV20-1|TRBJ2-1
CSARGTGGFKDEQFF
TGCAGTGCCCGAGGGACAGGGGGATTTAAGGATGAGCAGTTCTTC
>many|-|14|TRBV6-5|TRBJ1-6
CASSYEGKHSPLHF
TGTGCCAGCAGTTACGAGGGGAAACATTCACCCCTCCACTTT
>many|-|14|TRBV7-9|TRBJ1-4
CASSLQGFGEKLFF
TGTGCCAGCAGCTTACAGGGTTTTGGTGAAAAACTGTTTTTT
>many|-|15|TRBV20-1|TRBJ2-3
CSASRTQTSTDTQYF
TGCAGTGCTAGTCGGACGCAAACTAGCACAGATACGCAGTATTTT
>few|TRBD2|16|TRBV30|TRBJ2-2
CAWSVRAGGPVGELFF
TGTGCCTGGAGTGTACGTGCGGGAGGGCCGGTCGGGGAGCTGTTTTTT
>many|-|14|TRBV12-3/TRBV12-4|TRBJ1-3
CASSRMSSGNTIYF
TGTGCCAGCAGTCGGATGAGCTCTGGAAACACCATATATTTT
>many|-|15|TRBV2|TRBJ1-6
CASTLDTRGNSPLHF
TGTGCCAGCACCTTGGACACGAGAGGAAATTCACCCCTCCACTTT
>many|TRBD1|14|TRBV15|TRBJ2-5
CATSRQGAGETQYF
TGTGCCACCAGCAGACAGGGGGCTGGAGAGACCCAGTACTTC
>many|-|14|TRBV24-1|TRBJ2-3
CATSDPSASDTQYF
TGTGCCACCAGTGACCCGAGTGCGAGTGATACGCAGTATTTT
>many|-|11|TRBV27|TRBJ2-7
CASSLGAEQYF
TGTGCCAGCAGTTTAGGAGCCGAGCAGTACTTC
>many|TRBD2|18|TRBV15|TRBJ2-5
CATSRGDGTRGRRETQYF
TGTGCCACCAGCAGAGGTGATGGGACTAGAGGGAGGCGGGAGACCCAGTACTTC
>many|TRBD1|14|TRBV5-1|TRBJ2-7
CASSHGQGIYEQYF
TGCGCCAGCAGCCACGGACAGGGGATTTACGAGCAGTACTTC
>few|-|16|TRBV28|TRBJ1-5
CASTPPRQGGTQPQHF
TGTGCCAGCACCCCCCCCCGGCAGGGTGGGACTCAGCCCCAGCATTTT